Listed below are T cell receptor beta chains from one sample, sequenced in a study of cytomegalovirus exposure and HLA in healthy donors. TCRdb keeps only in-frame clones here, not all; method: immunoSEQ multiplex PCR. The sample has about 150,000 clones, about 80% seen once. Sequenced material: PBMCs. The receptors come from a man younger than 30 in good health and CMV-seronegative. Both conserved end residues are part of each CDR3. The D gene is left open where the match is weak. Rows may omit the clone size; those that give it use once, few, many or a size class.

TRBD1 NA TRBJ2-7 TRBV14 CASSQGDRVVGYEQYF TGTGCCAGCAGCCAAGGGGACAGGGTTGTAGGCTACGAGCAGTACTTC
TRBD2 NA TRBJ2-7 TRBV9 CASSVGGGGSVHEQYF TGTGCCAGCAGCGTAGGTGGGGGGGGGAGTGTCCACGAGCAGTACTTC
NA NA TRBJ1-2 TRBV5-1 CASSPDGGDGYTF TGCGCCAGCAGCCCGGACGGGGGAGATGGCTACACCTTC
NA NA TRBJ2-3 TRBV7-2 CASSFSWGPLTDTQYF TGTGCCAGCAGCTTCTCTTGGGGGCCCCTCACAGATACGCAGTATTTT
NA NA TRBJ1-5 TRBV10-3 CATRVREEGFNQPQHF TGTGCCACCAGGGTCAGGGAGGAGGGATTCAATCAGCCCCAGCATTTT
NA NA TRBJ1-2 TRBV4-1 CASSQEWRANYGYTF TGCGCCAGCAGCCAAGAGTGGAGAGCTAACTATGGCTACACCTTC
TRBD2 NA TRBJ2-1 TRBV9 CASSGSGGSNEQFF TGTGCCAGCAGCGGGTCGGGGGGGTCCAATGAGCAGTTCTTC
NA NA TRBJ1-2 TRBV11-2 CASSPTGYGYTF TGTGCCAGCAGCCCCACAGGGTATGGCTACACCTTC
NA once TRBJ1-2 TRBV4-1 CASSQDRGGRDGYTF TGCGCCAGCAGCCAAGATCGAGGGGGGAGGGATGGCTACACCTTC
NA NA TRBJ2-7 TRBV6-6 CASVAEPHEQYF TGTGCCAGCGTGGCGGAACCCCACGAGCAGTACTTC
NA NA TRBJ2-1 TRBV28 CASSPHTGSSYNEQFF TGTGCCAGCAGTCCCCATACAGGGAGCTCCTACAATGAGCAGTTCTTC
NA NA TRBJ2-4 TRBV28 CASSHERGSWHIQYF TGTGCCAGCAGTCACGAACGAGGGTCTTGGCACATTCAGTACTTC
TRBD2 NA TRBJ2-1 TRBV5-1 CASSLSRTSGSYNEQFF TGCGCCAGCAGCTTGTCCCGGACTAGCGGGAGCTACAATGAGCAGTTCTTC
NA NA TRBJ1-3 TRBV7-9 CASSLPNTIYF TGTGCCAGCAGCCTCCCGAACACCATATATTTT
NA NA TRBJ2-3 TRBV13 CASSSNLYTDTQYF TGTGCCAGCAGCTCAAACTTATACACAGATACGCAGTATTTT
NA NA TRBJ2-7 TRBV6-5 CASSMAGQIYEQYF TGTGCCAGCAGTATGGCTGGACAGATCTACGAGCAGTACTTC
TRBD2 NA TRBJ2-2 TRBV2 CASILSPSGGDTGELFF TGTGCCAGCATCCTATCCCCTAGCGGGGGAGACACCGGGGAGCTGTTTTTT
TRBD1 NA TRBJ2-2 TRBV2 CASAEDRANTGELFF TGTGCCAGCGCTGAAGACAGGGCGAACACCGGGGAGCTGTTTTTT
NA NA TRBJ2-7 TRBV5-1 CASSSQQGPYEQYF TGCGCCAGCAGCTCACAACAGGGACCCTACGAGCAGTACTTC
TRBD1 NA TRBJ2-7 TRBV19 CASSITGGSNYEQYF TGTGCCAGTAGTATAACAGGGGGCAGTAACTACGAGCAGTACTTC
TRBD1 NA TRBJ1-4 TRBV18 CASSQQTGATNEKLFF TGTGCCAGCTCACAGCAGACAGGGGCAACTAATGAAAAACTGTTTTTT
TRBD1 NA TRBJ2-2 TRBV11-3 CASSIQTGPDTGELFF TGTGCCAGCAGCATCCAGACAGGGCCGGACACCGGGGAGCTGTTTTTT
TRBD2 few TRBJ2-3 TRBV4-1 CASSHPRGTSGRAADTQYF TGCGCCAGCAGCCACCCCCGAGGGACTAGCGGGAGGGCGGCAGATACGCAGTATTTT
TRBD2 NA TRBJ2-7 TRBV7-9 CASSLAPTGLGSLEQYF TGTGCCAGCAGCTTAGCCCCTACGGGACTAGGGTCTCTGGAGCAGTACTTC
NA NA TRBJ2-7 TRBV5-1 CASSLAPGYEQYF TGCGCCAGCAGCTTGGCCCCGGGCTACGAGCAGTACTTC
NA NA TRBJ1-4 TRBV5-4 CASSLVQGGKLFF TGTGCCAGCAGCTTGGTCCAGGGAGGAAAACTGTTTTTT
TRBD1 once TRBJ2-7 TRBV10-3 CATSGQGGSYEQYF TGTGCCACTTCCGGACAGGGGGGGAGCTACGAGCAGTACTTC
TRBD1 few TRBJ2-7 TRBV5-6 CASSSRQGPWGF TGTGCCAGCAGTTCCCGACAGGGACCCTGGGGATTC
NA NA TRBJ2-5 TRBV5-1 CASSPSGQPPSIQETQYF TGCGCCAGCAGCCCAAGCGGACAGCCTCCAAGTATCCAAGAGACCCAGTACTTC
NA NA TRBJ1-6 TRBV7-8 CASSLVGPTGNSPLHF TGTGCCAGCAGCTTAGTGGGGCCAACTGGGAATTCACCCCTCCACTTT
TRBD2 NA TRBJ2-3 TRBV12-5 CASGQPWLAGTYTDTQYF TGTGCTAGTGGACAACCATGGCTAGCGGGGACCTACACAGATACGCAGTATTTT
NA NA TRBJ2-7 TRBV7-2 CASTLRIGGHYEQYF TGTGCCAGCACCCTCCGGATTGGGGGCCACTACGAGCAGTACTTC
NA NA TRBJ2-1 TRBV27 CASSLEGGSYNEQFF TGTGCCAGCAGTTTGGAGGGCGGCTCCTACAATGAGCAGTTCTTC
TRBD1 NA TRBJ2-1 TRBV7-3 CASSAGTGGTDEQFF TGTGCCAGCAGCGCCGGGACAGGGGGCACGGATGAGCAGTTCTTC
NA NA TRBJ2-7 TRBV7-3 CASSLLGGELYEQYF TGTGCCAGCAGCCTCCTTGGGGGCGAGCTGTACGAGCAGTACTTC
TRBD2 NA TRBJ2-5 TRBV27 CASSLYGRGGQETQYF TGTGCCAGCAGTTTATATGGGCGGGGGGGTCAAGAGACCCAGTACTTC
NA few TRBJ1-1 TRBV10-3 CAIIGGRGTEAFF TGTGCCATCATCGGGGGAAGGGGTACTGAAGCTTTCTTT
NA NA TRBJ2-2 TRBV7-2 CASSPGGTGELFF TGTGCCAGCAGCCCAGGCGGGACCGGGGAGCTGTTTTTT
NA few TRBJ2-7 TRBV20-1 CSAFRGSQYF TGCAGTGCCTTTCGAGGGTCGCAGTACTTC
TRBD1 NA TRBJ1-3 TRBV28 CASSTTTDRGLDTIYF TGTGCCAGCAGTACCACAACCGACAGGGGGTTGGACACCATATATTTT
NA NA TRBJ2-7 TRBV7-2 CASSYTDEQYF TGTGCCAGCAGCTATACAGACGAGCAGTACTTC
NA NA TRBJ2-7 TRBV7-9 CASSPPARESYEQYF TGTGCCAGCAGCCCCCCGGCGCGGGAAAGCTACGAGCAGTACTTC
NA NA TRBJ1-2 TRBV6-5 CASSYSDSRNYGYTF TGTGCCAGCAGTTACTCTGACAGCCGAAACTATGGCTACACCTTC
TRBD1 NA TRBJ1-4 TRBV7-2 CASRQQGLGEKLFF TGTGCCAGCAGACAACAGGGGTTGGGTGAAAAACTGTTTTTT